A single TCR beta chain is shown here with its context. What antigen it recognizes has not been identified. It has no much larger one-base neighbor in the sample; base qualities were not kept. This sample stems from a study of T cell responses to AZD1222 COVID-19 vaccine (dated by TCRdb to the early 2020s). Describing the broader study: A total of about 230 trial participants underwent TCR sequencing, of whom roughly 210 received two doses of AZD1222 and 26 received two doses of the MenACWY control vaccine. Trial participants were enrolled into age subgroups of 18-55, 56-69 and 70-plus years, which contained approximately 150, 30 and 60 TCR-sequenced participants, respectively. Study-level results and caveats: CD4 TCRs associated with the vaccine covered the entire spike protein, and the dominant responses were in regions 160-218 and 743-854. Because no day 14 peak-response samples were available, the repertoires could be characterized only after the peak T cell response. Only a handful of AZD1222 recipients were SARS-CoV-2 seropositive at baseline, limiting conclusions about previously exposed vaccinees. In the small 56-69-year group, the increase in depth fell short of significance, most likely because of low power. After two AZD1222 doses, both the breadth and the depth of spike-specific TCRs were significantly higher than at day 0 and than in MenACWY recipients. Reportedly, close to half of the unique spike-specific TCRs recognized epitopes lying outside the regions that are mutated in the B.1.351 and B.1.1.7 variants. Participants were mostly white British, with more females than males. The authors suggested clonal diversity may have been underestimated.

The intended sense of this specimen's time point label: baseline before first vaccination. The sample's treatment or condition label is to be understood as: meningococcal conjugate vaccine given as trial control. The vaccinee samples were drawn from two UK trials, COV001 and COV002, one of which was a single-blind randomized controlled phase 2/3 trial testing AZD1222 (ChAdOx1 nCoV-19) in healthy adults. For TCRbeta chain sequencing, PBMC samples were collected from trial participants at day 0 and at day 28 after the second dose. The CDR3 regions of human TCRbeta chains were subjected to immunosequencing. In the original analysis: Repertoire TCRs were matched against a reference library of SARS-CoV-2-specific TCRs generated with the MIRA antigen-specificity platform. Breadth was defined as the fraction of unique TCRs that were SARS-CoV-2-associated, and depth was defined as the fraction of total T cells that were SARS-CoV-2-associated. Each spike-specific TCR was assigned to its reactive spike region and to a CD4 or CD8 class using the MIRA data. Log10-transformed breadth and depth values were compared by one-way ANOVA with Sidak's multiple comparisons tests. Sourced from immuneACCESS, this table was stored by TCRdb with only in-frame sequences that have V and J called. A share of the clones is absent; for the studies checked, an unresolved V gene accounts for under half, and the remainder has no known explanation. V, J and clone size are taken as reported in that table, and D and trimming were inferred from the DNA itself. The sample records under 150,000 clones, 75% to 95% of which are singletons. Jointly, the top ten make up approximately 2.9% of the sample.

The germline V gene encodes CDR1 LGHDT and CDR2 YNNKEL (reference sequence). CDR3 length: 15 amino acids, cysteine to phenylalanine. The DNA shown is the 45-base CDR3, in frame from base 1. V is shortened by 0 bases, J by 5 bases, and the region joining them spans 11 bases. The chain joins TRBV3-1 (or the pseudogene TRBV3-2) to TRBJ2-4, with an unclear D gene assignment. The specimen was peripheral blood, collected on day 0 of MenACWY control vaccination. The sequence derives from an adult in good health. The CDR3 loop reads CASSQDTARENIQYF. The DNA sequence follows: TGTGCCAGCAGCCAAGACACGGCCCGTGAAAACATTCAGTACTTC.